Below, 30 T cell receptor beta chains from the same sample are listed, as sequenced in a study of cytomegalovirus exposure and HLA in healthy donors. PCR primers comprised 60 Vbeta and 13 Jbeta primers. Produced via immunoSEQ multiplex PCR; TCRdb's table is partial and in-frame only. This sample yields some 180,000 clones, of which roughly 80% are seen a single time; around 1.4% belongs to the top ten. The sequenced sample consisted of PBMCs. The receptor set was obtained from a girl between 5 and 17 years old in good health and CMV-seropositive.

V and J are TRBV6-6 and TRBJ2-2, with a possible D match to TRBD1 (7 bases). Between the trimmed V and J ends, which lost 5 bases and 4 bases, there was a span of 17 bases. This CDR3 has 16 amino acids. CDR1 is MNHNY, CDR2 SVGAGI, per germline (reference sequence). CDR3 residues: CASSQTTGRLTGELFF. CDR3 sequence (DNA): TGTGCCAGCAGTCAAACGACAGGGAGGCTCACCGGGGAGCTGTTTTTT.

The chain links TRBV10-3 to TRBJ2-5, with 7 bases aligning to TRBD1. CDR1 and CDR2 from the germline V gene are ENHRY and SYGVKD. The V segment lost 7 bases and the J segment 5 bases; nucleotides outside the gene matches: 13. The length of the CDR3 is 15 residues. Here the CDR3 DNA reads TGTGCCATCACCAGAGGACAGGACCCTAGGGAGACCCAGTACTTC. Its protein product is CAITRGQDPRETQYF.

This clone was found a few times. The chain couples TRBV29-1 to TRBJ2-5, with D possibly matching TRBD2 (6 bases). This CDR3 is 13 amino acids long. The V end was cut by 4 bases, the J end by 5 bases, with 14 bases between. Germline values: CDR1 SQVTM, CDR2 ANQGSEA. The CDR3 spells CSVVISGRETQYF. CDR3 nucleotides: TGCAGCGTTGTGATTAGCGGTCGGGAGACCCAGTACTTC.

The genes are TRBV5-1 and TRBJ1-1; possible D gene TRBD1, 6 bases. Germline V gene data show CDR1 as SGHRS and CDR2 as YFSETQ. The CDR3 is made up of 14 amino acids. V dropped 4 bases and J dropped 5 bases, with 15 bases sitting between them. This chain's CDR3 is CASSPQGHSTEAFF. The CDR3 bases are TGCGCCAGCAGCCCACAGGGCCATAGTACTGAAGCTTTCTTT.

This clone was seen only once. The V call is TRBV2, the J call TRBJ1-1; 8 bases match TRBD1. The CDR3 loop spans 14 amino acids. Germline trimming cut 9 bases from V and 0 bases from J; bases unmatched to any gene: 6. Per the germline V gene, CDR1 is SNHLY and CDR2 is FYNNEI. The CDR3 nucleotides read TGTGCCAGGGCCAGGACAGGGATGAACACTGAAGCTTTCTTT. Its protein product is CARARTGMNTEAFF.

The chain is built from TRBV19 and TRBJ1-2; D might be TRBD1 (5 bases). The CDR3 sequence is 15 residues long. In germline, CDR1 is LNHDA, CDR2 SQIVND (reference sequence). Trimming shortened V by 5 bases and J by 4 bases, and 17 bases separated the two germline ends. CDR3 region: CASSPRGGVSYGYTF. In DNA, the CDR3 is TGTGCCAGTAGTCCCCGTGGAGGGGTTTCCTATGGCTACACCTTC.

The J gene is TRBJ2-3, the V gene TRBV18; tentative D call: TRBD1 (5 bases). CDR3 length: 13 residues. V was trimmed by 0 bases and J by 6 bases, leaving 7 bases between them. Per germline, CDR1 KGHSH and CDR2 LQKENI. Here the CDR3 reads CASSPPRADTQYF. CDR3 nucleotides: TGTGCCAGCTCACCACCCAGGGCGGATACGCAGTATTTT.

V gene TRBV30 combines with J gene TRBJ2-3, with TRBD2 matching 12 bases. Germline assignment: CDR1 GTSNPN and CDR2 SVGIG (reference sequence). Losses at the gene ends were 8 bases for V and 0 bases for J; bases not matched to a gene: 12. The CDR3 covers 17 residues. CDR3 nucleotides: TGTGCCGCAGGAGGGCTAGCGGGAGGGCGGAGCACAGATACGCAGTATTTT. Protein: CAAGGLAGGRSTDTQYF.

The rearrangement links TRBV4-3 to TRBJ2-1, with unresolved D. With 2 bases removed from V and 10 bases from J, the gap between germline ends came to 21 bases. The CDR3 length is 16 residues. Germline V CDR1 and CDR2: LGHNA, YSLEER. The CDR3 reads CASSQNSFREFGEQFF. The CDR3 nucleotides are TGCGCCAGCAGCCAAAACTCATTCCGCGAATTCGGGGAGCAGTTCTTC.

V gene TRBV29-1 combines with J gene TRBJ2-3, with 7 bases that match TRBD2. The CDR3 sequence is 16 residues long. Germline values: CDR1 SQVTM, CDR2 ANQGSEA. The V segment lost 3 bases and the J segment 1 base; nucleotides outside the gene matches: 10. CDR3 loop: CSVEAWEGGRTDTQYF. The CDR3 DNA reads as TGCAGCGTTGAGGCGTGGGAGGGAGGACGCACAGATACGCAGTATTTT.

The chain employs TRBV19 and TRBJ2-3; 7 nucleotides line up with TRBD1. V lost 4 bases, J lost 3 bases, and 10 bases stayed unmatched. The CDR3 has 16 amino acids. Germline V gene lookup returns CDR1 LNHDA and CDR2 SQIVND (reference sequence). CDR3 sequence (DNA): TGTGCCAGTAGTACTTTAGGACAGGTTAGGACAGATACGCAGTATTTT. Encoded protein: CASSTLGQVRTDTQYF.

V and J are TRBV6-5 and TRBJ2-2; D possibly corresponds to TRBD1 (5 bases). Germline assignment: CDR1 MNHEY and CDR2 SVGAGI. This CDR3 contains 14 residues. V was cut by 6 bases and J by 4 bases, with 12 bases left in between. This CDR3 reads CASSQPQGTGELFF. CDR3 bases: TGTGCCAGCAGCCAACCCCAGGGCACCGGGGAGCTGTTTTTT.

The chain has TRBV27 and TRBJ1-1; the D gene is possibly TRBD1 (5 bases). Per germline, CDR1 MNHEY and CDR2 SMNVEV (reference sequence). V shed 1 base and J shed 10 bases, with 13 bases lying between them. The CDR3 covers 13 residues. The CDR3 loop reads CASSLWGDSVAFF. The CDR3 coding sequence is TGTGCCAGCAGTTTATGGGGGGATAGCGTAGCTTTCTTT.

The DNA for the CDR3 is TGTGCCAGCAGCTGGGGACAGGGGGGATATCAGCCCCAGCATTTT. It codes for CASSWGQGGYQPQHF. The V gene is TRBV7-2, the J gene TRBJ1-5; TRBD1 agrees at 11 bases. Looked up from germline, CDR1 is SGHTA and CDR2 is FQGNSA. V trimming: 4 bases; J trimming: 5 bases; junction bases outside the gene matches: 4. The CDR3 has 15 residues.

This CDR3 is CASSIDRNSNQPQHF. The DNA for the CDR3 is TGTGCCAGTAGTATAGACAGGAATAGCAATCAGCCCCAGCATTTT. This rearrangement joins TRBV19 to TRBJ1-5, with D unclear. The CDR3 is made up of 15 amino acids. CDR1 is LNHDA, CDR2 SQIVND, per germline (reference sequence). Trimming pared 0 bases from V and 0 bases from J, leaving 6 bases between.

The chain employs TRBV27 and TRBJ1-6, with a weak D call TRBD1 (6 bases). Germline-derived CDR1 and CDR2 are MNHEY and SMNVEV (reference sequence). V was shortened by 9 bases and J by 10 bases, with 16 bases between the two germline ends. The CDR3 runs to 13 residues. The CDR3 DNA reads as TGTGCCAGTAGATTTTACCAGGGGTCACCCCTCCACTTT. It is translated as CASRFYQGSPLHF.

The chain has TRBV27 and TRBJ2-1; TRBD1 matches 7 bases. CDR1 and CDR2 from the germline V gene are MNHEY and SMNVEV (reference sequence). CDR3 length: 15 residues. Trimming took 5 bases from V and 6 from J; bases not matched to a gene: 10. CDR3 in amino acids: CASSPEGAYLNEQFF. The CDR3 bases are TGTGCCAGCAGTCCCGAGGGGGCGTACCTCAATGAGCAGTTCTTC.

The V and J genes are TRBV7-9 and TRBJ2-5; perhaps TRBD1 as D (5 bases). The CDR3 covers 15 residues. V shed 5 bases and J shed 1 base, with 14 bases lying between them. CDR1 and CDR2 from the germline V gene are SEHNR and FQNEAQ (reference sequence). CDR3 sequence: CASSGTPRAQETQYF. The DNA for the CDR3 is TGTGCCAGCAGCGGAACCCCCAGGGCCCAAGAGACCCAGTACTTC.

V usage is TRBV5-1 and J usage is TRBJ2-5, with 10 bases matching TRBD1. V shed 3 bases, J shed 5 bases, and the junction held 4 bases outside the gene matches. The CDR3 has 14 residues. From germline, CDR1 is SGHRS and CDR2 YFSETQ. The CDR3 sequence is CASSSDRGVETQYF. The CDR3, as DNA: TGCGCCAGCAGCTCGGACAGGGGGGTTGAGACCCAGTACTTC.

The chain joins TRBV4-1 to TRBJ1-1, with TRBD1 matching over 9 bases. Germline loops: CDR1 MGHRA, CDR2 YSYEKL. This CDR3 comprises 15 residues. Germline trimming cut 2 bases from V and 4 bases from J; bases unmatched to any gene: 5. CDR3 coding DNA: TGCGCCAGCAGCCAACCCCACAGGGGGCCCACTGAAGCTTTCTTT. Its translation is CASSQPHRGPTEAFF.

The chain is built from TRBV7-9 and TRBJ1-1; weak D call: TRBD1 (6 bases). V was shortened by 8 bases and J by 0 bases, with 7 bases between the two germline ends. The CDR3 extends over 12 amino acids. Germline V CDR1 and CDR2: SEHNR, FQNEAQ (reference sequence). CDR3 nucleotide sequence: TGTGCCAGCCGGACAGTGAACACTGAAGCTTTCTTT. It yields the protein CASRTVNTEAFF. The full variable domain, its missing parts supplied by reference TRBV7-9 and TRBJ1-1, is DTGVSQNPRHKITKRGQNVTFRCDPISEHNRLYWYRQTLGQGPEFLTYFQNEAQLEKSRLLSDRFSAERPKGSFSTLEIQRTEQGDSAMYLCASRTVNTEAFFGQGTRLTVV.

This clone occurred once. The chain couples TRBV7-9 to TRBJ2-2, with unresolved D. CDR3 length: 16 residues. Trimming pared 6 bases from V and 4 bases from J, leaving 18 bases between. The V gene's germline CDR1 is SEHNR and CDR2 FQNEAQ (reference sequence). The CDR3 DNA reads TGTGCCAGCAGAGGCGGTTCCCTGGATATCACCGGGGAGCTGTTTTTT. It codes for CASRGGSLDITGELFF.

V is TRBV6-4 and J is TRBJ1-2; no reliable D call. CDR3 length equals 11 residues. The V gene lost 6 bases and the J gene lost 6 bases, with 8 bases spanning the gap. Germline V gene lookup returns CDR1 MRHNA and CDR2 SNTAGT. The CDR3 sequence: CASRGQDGYTF. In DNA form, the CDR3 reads TGTGCCAGCAGGGGCCAGGATGGCTACACCTTC.

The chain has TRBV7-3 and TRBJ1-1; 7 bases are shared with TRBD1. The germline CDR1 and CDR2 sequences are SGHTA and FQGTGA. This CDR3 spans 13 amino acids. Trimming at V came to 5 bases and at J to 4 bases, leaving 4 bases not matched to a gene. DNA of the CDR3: TGTGCCAGCAGCCGGAACAGGGGCACTGAAGCTTTCTTT. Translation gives CASSRNRGTEAFF.

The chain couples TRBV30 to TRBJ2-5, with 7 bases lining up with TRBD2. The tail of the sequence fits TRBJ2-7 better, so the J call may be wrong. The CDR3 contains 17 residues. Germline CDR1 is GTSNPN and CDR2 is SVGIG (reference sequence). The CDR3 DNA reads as TGTGCCTGGAGTGTAGATTTACGGTGGACTAGTCGGAACGAGCAGTACTTC. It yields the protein CAWSVDLRWTSRNEQYF.

The CDR3 protein is CAQRGRPGPDTQYF. The CDR3 DNA sequence: TGTGCTCAAAGGGGGCGCCCGGGGCCAGATACGCAGTATTTT. This chain links TRBV2 with TRBJ2-3; 7 nucleotides match TRBD1. Germline V gives CDR1 SNHLY, CDR2 FYNNEI. CDR3 length equals 14 residues.

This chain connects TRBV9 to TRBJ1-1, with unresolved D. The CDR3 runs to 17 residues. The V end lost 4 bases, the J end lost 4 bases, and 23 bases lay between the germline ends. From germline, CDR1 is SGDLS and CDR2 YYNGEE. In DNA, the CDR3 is TGTGCCAGCAGCCCCCTTAGCGTACCCTACGTAGGCACTGAAGCTTTCTTT. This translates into CASSPLSVPYVGTEAFF.

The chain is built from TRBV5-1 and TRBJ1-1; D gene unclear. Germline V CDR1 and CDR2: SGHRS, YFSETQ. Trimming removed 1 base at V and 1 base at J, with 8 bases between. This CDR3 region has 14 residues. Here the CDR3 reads CASSLTTTNTEAFF. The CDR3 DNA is TGCGCCAGCAGCTTGACGACAACGAACACTGAAGCTTTCTTT.

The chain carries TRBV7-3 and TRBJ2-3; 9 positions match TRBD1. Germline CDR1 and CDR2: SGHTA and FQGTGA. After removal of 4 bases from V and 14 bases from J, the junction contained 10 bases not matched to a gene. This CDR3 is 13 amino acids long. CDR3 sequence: CASSSHDRGMRYF. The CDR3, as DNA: TGTGCCAGCAGCTCCCACGACAGGGGGATGAGGTATTTT.

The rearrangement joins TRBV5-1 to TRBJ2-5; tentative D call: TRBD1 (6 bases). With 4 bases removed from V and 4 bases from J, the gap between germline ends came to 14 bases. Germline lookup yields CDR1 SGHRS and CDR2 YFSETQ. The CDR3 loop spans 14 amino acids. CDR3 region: CASSVQGLAETQYF. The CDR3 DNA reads TGCGCCAGCAGCGTACAGGGTCTGGCAGAGACCCAGTACTTC.